These T cell receptor beta chains were read from a single sample in a study of vaccination and CD4 T cells after COVID-19. These receptors have no known antigen. Each CDR3 protein is one row after TCRdb ran MiXCR on the PCR reads. The repertoire holds about 15,000 distinct CDR3 sequences, with nearly 50% as singletons. The material sequenced was CD4+ T cells from blood, cultured in vitro, taken before SARS-CoV-2 vaccination. Receptor source: a human donor who had recovered from COVID-19. The CDR3 runs from the conserved cysteine through the conserved F or W. The D gene is left open where the match is weak. Expanded clones are given a class, and other clones once, few, many or no size at all.

clone size	D gene	V gene	J gene	CDR3 DNA	CDR3 protein
.	.	TRBV7-8	TRBJ1-2	TGTGCCAGCAGCAAGAGGACAGCCTCCTATGGCTACACCTTC	CASSKRTASYGYTF
.	.	TRBV7-2	TRBJ2-2	TGTGCCAGCAGCTTAGCCTTAGCGGACACCGGGGAGCTGTTTTTT	CASSLALADTGELFF
.	TRBD2	TRBV12-3/TRBV12-4	TRBJ2-5	TGTGCCAGCAGAGTAGCGGGAGGAGCGGAGACCCAGTACTTC	CASRVAGGAETQYF
.	.	TRBV16	TRBJ1-2	TGTGCCAGCAGCCAGGACGACGGAATACTCATGGGGGATGGCTACACCTTC	CASSQDDGILMGDGYTF
.	.	TRBV7-7	TRBJ2-2	TGTGCCAGCAGCCCCAGAAGCACCGGGGAGCTGTTTTTT	CASSPRSTGELFF
few	TRBD1	TRBV11-2	TRBJ1-5	TGTGCCAGCAGCTTAGGGGACAGGGCCCATCAGCCCCAGCATTTT	CASSLGDRAHQPQHF
few	.	TRBV6-5	TRBJ2-7	TGTGCCAGCAGTTACTCTGTCGGGGGAGCGGGTGAGCAGTACTTC	CASSYSVGGAGEQYF
.	TRBD1	TRBV6-1	TRBJ1-1	TGTGCCAGCAGTACCCCCAGGGGGCCCGTGAACACTGAAGCTTTCTTT	CASSTPRGPVNTEAFF
few	.	TRBV7-9	TRBJ2-5	TGTGCCAGCAGCTTAGTTACCGGGACTCCGTACTTC	CASSLVTGTPYF
.	.	TRBV11-2	TRBJ2-1	TGTGCCGGGGGGACGGGGGTCAATGAGCAGTTCTTC	CAGGTGVNEQFF
.	.	TRBV28	TRBJ1-1	TGTGCCAGCAGTTACAGGGCAGGGAACACTGAAGCTTTCTTT	CASSYRAGNTEAFF
.	.	TRBV27	TRBJ1-5	TGTGCCAGCAGTTTATCCGGCCGGTTTCAGATCGATCAGCCCCAGCATTTT	CASSLSGRFQIDQPQHF
.	.	TRBV11-2	TRBJ1-2	TGTGCCAGCAGCTTAGAATCAAGCTTGACAGGAGTTTATGGCTACACCTTC	CASSLESSLTGVYGYTF
.	TRBD1	TRBV20-1	TRBJ1-5	TGCAGTGCTATCGACAGGGGATCTCGCAATCAGCCCCAGCATTTT	CSAIDRGSRNQPQHF